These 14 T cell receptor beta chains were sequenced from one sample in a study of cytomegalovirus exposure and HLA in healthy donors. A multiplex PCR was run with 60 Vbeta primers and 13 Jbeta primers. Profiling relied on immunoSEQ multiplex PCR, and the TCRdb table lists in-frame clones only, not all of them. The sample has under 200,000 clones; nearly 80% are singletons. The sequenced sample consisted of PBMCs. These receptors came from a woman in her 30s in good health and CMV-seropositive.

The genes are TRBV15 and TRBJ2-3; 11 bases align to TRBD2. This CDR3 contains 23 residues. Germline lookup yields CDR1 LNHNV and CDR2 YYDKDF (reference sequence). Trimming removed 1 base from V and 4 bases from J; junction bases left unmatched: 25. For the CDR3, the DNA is TGTGCCACCAGCAGAGGGGTAATGTTTGGAGCGACTAGCGGGACGCCCCCGTCAGATACGCAGTATTTT. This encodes CATSRGVMFGATSGTPPSDTQYF.

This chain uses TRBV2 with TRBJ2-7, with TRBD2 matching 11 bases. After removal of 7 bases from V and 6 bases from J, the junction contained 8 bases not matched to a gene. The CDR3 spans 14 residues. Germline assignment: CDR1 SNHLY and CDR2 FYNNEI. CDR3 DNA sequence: TGTGCCAGCATCAGACTAGCGGGATCCCTCGAGCAGTACTTC. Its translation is CASIRLAGSLEQYF. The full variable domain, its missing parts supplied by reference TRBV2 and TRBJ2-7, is EPEVTQTPSHQVTQMGQEVILRCVPISNHLYFYWYRQILGQKVEFLVSFYNNEISEKSEIFDDQFSVERPDGSNFTLKIRSTKLEDSAMYFCASIRLAGSLEQYFGPGTRLTVT.

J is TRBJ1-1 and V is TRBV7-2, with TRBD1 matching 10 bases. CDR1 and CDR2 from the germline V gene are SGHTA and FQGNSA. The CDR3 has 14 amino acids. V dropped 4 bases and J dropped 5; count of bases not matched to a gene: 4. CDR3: CASSYRDRGTEAFF. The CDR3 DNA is TGTGCCAGCAGCTATAGGGACAGGGGAACTGAAGCTTTCTTT.

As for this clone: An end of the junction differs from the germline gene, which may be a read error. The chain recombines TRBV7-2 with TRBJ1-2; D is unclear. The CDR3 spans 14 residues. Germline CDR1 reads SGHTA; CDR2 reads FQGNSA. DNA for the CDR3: TGTGCCAGCAGCCTAGCGGGCGCGGGGTCCGGCTACACCTTC. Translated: CASSLAGAGSGYTF.

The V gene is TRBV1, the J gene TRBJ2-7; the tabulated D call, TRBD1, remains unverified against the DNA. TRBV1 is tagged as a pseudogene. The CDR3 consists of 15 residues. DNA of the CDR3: TGCACCAGCAGCAACCGGTTTACAGGGCGGTGCGAGCAGTACTTC. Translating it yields CTSSNRFTGRCEQYF.

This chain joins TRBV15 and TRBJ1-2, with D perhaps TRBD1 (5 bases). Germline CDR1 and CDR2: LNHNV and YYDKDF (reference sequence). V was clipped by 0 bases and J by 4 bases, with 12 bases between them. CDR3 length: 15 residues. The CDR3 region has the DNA TGTGCCACCAGCAGAGATTTTTTAAGGGGCTATGGCTACACCTTC. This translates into CATSRDFLRGYGYTF.

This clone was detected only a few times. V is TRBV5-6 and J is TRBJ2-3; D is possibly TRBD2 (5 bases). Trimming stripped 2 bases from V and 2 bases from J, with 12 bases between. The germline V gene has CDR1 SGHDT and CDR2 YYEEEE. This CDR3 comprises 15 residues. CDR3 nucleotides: TGTGCCAGCAGCTTCCTGGCGAGGGTCACAGATACGCAGTATTTT. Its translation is CASSFLARVTDTQYF.

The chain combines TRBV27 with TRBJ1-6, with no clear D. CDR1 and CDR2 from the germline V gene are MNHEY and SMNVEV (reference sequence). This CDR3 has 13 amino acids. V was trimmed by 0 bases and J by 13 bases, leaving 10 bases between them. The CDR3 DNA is TGTGCCAGCAGTTTATCGCGGGGTCTCCCCCTCCACTTT. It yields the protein CASSLSRGLPLHF.

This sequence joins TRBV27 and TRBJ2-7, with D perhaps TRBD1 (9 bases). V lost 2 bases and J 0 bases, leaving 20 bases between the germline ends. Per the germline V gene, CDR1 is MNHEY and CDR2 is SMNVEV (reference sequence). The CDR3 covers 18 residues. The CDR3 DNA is TGTGCCAGCAGTTTAGCACGGGGGGGGACAGGGCACTCCTACGAGCAGTACTTC. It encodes CASSLARGGTGHSYEQYF.

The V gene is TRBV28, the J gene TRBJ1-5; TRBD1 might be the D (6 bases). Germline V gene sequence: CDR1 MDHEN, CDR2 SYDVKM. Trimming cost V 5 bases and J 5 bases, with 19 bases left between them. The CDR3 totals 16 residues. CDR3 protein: CASSRLRGGGHQPQHF. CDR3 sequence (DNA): TGTGCCAGCAGTCGCCTCCGCGGGGGGGGGCATCAGCCCCAGCATTTT.

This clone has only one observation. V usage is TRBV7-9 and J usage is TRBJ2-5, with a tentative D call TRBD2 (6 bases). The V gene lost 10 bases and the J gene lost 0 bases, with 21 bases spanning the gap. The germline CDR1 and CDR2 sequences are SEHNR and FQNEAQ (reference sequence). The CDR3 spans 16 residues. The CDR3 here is CATQWRGGGYQETQYF. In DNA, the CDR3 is TGTGCCACCCAATGGAGGGGAGGAGGTTACCAAGAGACCCAGTACTTC.

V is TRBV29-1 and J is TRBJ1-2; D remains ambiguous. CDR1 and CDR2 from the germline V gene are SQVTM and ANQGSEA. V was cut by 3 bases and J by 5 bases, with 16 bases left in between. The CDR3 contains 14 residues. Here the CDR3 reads CSVDVSGKIYGYTF. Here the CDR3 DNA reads TGCAGCGTTGACGTATCCGGGAAAATTTATGGCTACACCTTC.

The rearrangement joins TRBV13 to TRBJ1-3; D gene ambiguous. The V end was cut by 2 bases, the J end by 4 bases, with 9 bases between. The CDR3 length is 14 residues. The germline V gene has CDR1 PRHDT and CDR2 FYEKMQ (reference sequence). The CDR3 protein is CASSLNQQGNTIYF. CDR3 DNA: TGTGCCAGCAGCTTAAATCAACAGGGAAACACCATATATTTT.

The CDR3 sequence is CASSQERWTEAGYGYTF. The CDR3 region has the DNA TGCGCCAGCAGCCAAGAAAGGTGGACCGAAGCGGGATATGGCTACACCTTC. The chain couples TRBV4-3 to TRBJ1-2; D is unresolved. CDR1 LGHNA and CDR2 YSLEER come from the germline V gene. The CDR3 runs to 17 residues. Trimming removed 0 bases from V and 5 bases from J, with 19 bases in between.